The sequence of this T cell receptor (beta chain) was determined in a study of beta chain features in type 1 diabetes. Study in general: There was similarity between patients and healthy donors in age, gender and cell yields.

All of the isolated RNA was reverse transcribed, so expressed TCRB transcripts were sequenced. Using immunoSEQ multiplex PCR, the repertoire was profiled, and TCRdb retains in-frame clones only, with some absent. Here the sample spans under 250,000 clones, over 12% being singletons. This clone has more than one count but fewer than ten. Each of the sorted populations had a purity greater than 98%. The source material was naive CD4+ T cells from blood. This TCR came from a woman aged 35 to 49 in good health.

The CDR3 here is CASSEIKAGGYTF. The CDR3 region has the DNA TGTGCCAGCAGTGAGATCAAGGCGGGGGGCTACACCTTC. This chain connects TRBV25-1 to TRBJ1-2, with no clear D. CDR1 and CDR2 from the germline V gene are MGHDK and SYGVNS. Between the trimmed V and J ends, which lost 3 bases and 8 bases, there was a span of 13 bases. CDR3 length equals 13 residues.